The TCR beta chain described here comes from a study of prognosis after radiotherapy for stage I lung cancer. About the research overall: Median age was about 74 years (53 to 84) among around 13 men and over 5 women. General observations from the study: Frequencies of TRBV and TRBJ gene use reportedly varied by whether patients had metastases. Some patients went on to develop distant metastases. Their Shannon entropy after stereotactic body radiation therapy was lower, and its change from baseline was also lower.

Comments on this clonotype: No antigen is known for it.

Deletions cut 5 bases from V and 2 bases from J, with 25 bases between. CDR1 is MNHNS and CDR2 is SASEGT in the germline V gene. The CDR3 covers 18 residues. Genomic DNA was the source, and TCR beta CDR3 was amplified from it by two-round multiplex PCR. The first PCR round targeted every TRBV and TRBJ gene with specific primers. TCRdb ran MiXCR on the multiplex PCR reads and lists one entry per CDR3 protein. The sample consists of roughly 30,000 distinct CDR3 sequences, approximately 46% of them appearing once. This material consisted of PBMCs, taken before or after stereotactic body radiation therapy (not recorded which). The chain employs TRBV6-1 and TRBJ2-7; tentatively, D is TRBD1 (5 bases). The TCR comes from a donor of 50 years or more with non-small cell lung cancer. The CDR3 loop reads CASSRAGSHFRFPYEQYF. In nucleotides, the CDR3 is TGTGCCAGCAGTAGGGCAGGGTCCCATTTCCGTTTCCCCTACGAGCAGTACTTC.